The 29 T cell receptor beta chains reported below all come from one sample, sequenced in a study of beta chain features in type 1 diabetes. Investigators reverse transcribed all isolated RNA, so they sequenced expressed TCRB transcripts. Sequencing was performed with immunoSEQ multiplex PCR; in TCRdb, only in-frame clones are kept and a portion is missing. The table includes over 150,000 clones, 8% to 9.5% detected once. The study's findings and limits: TCRB CDR3s from Type 1 diabetes patients were moderately but significantly shorter in all four CD4+ subsets.

These receptors' antigens are unknown. The material sequenced was central memory CD4+ T cells from blood. The receptors derive from a woman aged 18-30 years with type 1 diabetes.

V usage is TRBV7-8 and J usage is TRBJ1-1; unclear D gene. There are 13 residues in the CDR3. Germline CDR1 SGHVS, CDR2 FQNEAQ. Trimming pared 1 base from V and 3 bases from J, leaving 6 bases between. CDR3 region: CASSLGAYTEAFF. Written as DNA, the CDR3 is TGTGCCAGCAGCTTAGGGGCCTACACTGAAGCTTTCTTT.

This clone was seen a few times. The chain uses TRBV29-1 and TRBJ2-5; TRBD1 is a possible D gene (5 bases). The V and J ends lost 7 bases and 5 bases respectively, with 11 bases between them. CDR1 SQVTM and CDR2 ANQGSEA come from the germline V gene. This CDR3 comprises 11 residues. CDR3 residues: CSEQGTETQYF. For the CDR3, the DNA is TGCAGCGAGCAGGGTACCGAGACCCAGTACTTC. Full variable domain (outside the CDR3, taken from reference TRBV29-1 and TRBJ2-5): SAVISQKPSRDICQRGTSLTIQCQVDSQVTMMFWYRQQPGQSLTLIATANQGSEATYESGFVIDKFPISRPNLTFSTLTVSNMSPEDSSIYLCSEQGTETQYFGPGTRLLVL.

This clone has just a few counts. The chain uses TRBV2 and TRBJ2-3, with D possibly being TRBD1 (6 bases). Trimming removed 3 bases at V and 6 bases at J, with 10 bases between. Germline V lookup: CDR1 SNHLY, CDR2 FYNNEI. The CDR3 is made up of 13 amino acids. The CDR3: CASSDTGPDTQYF. The CDR3 DNA reads as TGTGCCAGCAGTGACACAGGGCCGGATACGCAGTATTTT.

Regarding this clone: The same CDR3 can be traced to other DNA sequences in this sample. The rearrangement uses TRBV4-3 and TRBJ1-5; no clear D gene. The length of the CDR3 is 13 residues. V dropped 0 bases and J dropped 6 bases, with 6 bases sitting between them. The germline gives CDR1 LGHNA, CDR2 YSLEER. The CDR3 DNA sequence: TGCGCCAGCAGCCAAGATGAGGGTCAGCCCCAGCATTTT. The encoded protein is CASSQDEGQPQHF.

This clone was seen only a few times. The gene calls are TRBV16 and TRBJ2-5; 7 nucleotides align to TRBD2. V lost 0 bases, J lost 5 bases, and 12 bases stayed unmatched. CDR1 is KGHSY and CDR2 is FQNENV in the germline V gene. The CDR3 covers 17 residues. The CDR3 here is CASSQSSAAGNRETQYF. For the CDR3, the DNA is TGTGCCAGCAGCCAATCTTCGGCAGCGGGGAATAGGGAGACCCAGTACTTC. Combining the CDR3 with reference TRBV16 and TRBJ2-5 gives the whole variable domain GEEVAQTPKHLVRGEGQKAKLYCAPIKGHSYVFWYQQVLKNEFKFLISFQNENVFDETGMPKERFSAKCLPNSPCSLEIQATKLEDSAVYFCASSQSSAAGNRETQYFGPGTRLLVL.

This clone was counted a few times. Here the CDR3 DNA reads TGCGCCAGCAGCTCGGAGGGACAGCCGAATCAGCCCCAGCATTTT. It encodes CASSSEGQPNQPQHF. V is TRBV5-1 and J is TRBJ1-5, with 7 nucleotides matching TRBD1. The CDR3 sequence is 15 residues long. CDR1 and CDR2 from the germline V gene are SGHRS and YFSETQ. Trimming removed 3 bases from V and 4 bases from J; junction bases left unmatched: 7.

The table lists this clone with a few counts. V is TRBV20-1 and J is TRBJ2-2, with 9 bases matching TRBD2. Germline V lookup: CDR1 DFQATT, CDR2 SNEGSKA (reference sequence). This CDR3 has 11 residues. The V and J ends lost 5 bases and 10 bases, in that order; junction bases with no gene match: 2. In nucleotides, the CDR3 is TGCAGTGCTGGGACTAGCTCGGAGCTGTTTTTT. The encoded protein is CSAGTSSELFF.

V gene TRBV27 combines with J gene TRBJ2-1, with 14 nucleotides matching TRBD2. V lost 0 bases, J lost 9 bases, and 1 base stayed unmatched. Looked up from germline, CDR1 is MNHEY and CDR2 is SMNVEV (reference sequence). The CDR3 sequence is 15 residues long. As DNA, the CDR3 is TGTGCCAGCAGTTTATCAGGGACTAGCGGGAGTGAGCAGTTCTTC. Protein: CASSLSGTSGSEQFF.

This clone was detected a few times. The chain uses TRBV10-3 and TRBJ1-5; 7 bases align to TRBD1. The CDR3 is 15 residues long. Unmatched junction bases numbered 11, after V lost 6 bases and J lost 6 bases. The germline gives CDR1 ENHRY, CDR2 SYGVKD. CDR3 amino acids: CAISERDSEGQPQHF. CDR3 nucleotide sequence: TGTGCCATCAGCGAACGGGACAGTGAGGGTCAGCCCCAGCATTTT.

This clone was counted a few times. The chain carries TRBV7-2 and TRBJ1-1, with D perhaps matching TRBD1 (6 bases). V was cut by 4 bases and J by 1 base, with 10 bases left in between. Germline V gene sequence: CDR1 SGHTA, CDR2 FQGNSA. The CDR3 sequence is 14 residues long. CDR3 nucleotides: TGTGCCAGCAGCTCGGGACATTCGAACACTGAAGCTTTCTTT. Translating it yields CASSSGHSNTEAFF. Looking up the rest from reference TRBV7-2 and TRBJ1-1 gives the full variable domain: GAGVSQSPSNKVTEKGKDVELRCDPISGHTALYWYRQSLGQGLEFLIYFQGNSAPDKSGLPSDRFSAERTGGSVSTLTIQRTQQEDSAVYLCASSSGHSNTEAFFGQGTRLTVV.

This clone came up a few times. This chain links TRBV7-8 with TRBJ1-2; the D is unclear. The ends were cut back, 2 bases at V and 3 bases at J, with 7 bases in the middle. Germline CDR1 reads SGHVS; CDR2 reads FQNEAQ. The CDR3 runs 13 residues. CDR3 protein: CASSLQEDYGYTF. As DNA, the CDR3 is TGTGCCAGCAGCTTACAGGAGGACTATGGCTACACCTTC.

The gene calls are TRBV10-3 and TRBJ2-1; 7 bases are a match to TRBD2. The CDR3 totals 15 residues. The germline V gene encodes CDR1 ENHRY and CDR2 SYGVKD. J was trimmed by 4 bases and V by 5 bases; bases with no gene match: 8. CDR3 residues: CAISSSSGAYNEQFF. CDR3 sequence (DNA): TGTGCCATCAGTTCTTCTAGCGGAGCGTACAATGAGCAGTTCTTC.

In this sample, this clone turned up a few times. The chain couples TRBV21-1 to TRBJ1-1; the table's D gene call, TRBD1, was not cross checked with the DNA. TRBV21-1 has pseudogene status. The length of the CDR3 is 14 residues. The CDR3 nucleotides are TGTGCCAGCGCAACGCGAGGGCAGGGGGCTGAAGCTTTCTTT. Protein: CASATRGQGAEAFF.

The gene calls are TRBV28 and TRBJ2-1; 8 bases agree with TRBD1. Germline-derived CDR1 and CDR2 are MDHEN and SYDVKM. V lost 6 bases to trimming and J lost 3 bases; unmatched junction nucleotides: 4. The length of the CDR3 is 14 residues. Here the CDR3 DNA reads TGTGCCAGCAGGCCGACAGGGGACTACAATGAGCAGTTCTTC. This gives the protein CASRPTGDYNEQFF.

This clone was counted between two and nine times. This chain joins TRBV28 and TRBJ2-2; a possible D gene is TRBD1 (6 bases). The CDR3 is 15 amino acids. In germline, CDR1 is MDHEN, CDR2 SYDVKM. Trimming took 8 bases from V and 0 from J, leaving 13 bases between them. CDR3 coding DNA: TGTGCCAGCGTACAACAGGGCCCGAACACCGGGGAGCTGTTTTTT. It codes for CASVQQGPNTGELFF.

J is TRBJ2-7 and V is TRBV6-1, with 8 bases that match TRBD2. Per germline, CDR1 MNHNS and CDR2 SASEGT. CDR3 length: 16 residues. After removal of 0 bases from V and 3 bases from J, the junction contained 7 bases not matched to a gene. The CDR3 reads CASSEASERESYEQYF. The CDR3 coding sequence is TGTGCCAGCAGTGAAGCGAGCGAGCGGGAGAGCTACGAGCAGTACTTC.

This clone has at least ten counts. The chain joins TRBV10-3 to TRBJ1-1; D is unclear. This CDR3 is 13 amino acids long. CDR1 and CDR2 (germline): ENHRY, SYGVKD. V shed 4 bases and J shed 6 bases, with 12 bases lying between them. The CDR3, as DNA: TGTGCCATCAGTGGTCGGCAGGATGCTGAAGCTTTCTTT. Translated: CAISGRQDAEAFF.

The rearrangement uses TRBV5-4 and TRBJ2-1; 7 bases map to TRBD2. CDR1 SGHNT and CDR2 YYREEE come from the germline V gene (reference sequence). The trim removed 0 bases at V and 7 bases at J, leaving 7 bases unmatched. This CDR3 has 15 amino acids. The CDR3 DNA reads TGTGCCAGCAGCTTGGAAACGGGGGGTTGGAATGAGCAGTTCTTC. Translating it yields CASSLETGGWNEQFF.

The sample holds many counts of this clone. This rearrangement joins TRBV29-1 to TRBJ2-3, with unresolved D. The CDR3 runs 14 residues. V lost 1 base and J 0 bases, leaving 8 bases between the germline ends. Per germline, CDR1 SQVTM and CDR2 ANQGSEA. Here the CDR3 reads CSVEGGHSTDTQYF. CDR3 DNA: TGCAGCGTTGAAGGTGGGCATAGCACAGATACGCAGTATTTT.

The rearrangement joins TRBV4-1 to TRBJ2-7; TRBD2 aligns across 12 bases. V lost 0 bases and J lost 2; bases outside the gene matches: 5. The germline gives CDR1 MGHRA, CDR2 YSYEKL. The CDR3 covers 17 residues. The CDR3 coding sequence is TGCGCCAGCAGCCAAGACCCCGCTAGCGGGGGGGCCTACGAGCAGTACTTC. As protein: CASSQDPASGGAYEQYF.

This chain links TRBV7-2 with TRBJ1-1; D is uncertain. CDR3 length equals 11 residues. Germline values: CDR1 SGHTA, CDR2 FQGNSA. The V gene lost 6 bases and the J gene lost 2 bases, with 4 bases spanning the gap. Here the CDR3 reads CASRINTEAFF. The DNA of the CDR3 is TGTGCCAGCAGAATAAACACTGAAGCTTTCTTT. Using reference TRBV7-2 and TRBJ1-1 for the parts outside the CDR3, the full variable domain is GAGVSQSPSNKVTEKGKDVELRCDPISGHTALYWYRQSLGQGLEFLIYFQGNSAPDKSGLPSDRFSAERTGGSVSTLTIQRTQQEDSAVYLCASRINTEAFFGQGTRLTVV.

The chain has TRBV7-6 and TRBJ2-2; TRBD1 matches at 8 bases. Germline values: CDR1 SGHVS, CDR2 FNYEAQ. The CDR3 contains 17 residues. V shed 2 bases and J 6 bases; nucleotides not matched to a gene: 11. Here the CDR3 reads CASSLSPLTGVAGELFF. CDR3 DNA sequence: TGTGCCAGCAGCTTATCGCCATTGACAGGGGTGGCCGGGGAGCTGTTTTTT.

This clone was observed a handful of times. The chain joins TRBV5-4 to TRBJ1-3; maybe TRBD1 (5 bases). V lost 4 bases and J 0 bases, leaving 14 bases between the germline ends. CDR1 is SGHNT and CDR2 is YYREEE in the germline V gene (reference sequence). The CDR3 has 16 amino acids. CDR3 in DNA: TGTGCCAGCAGCCAAGACCAGGGATACTCTGGAAACACCATATATTTT. Its protein is CASSQDQGYSGNTIYF.

Worth noting for this clone: This CDR3 is also generated by other DNA sequences in the sample. V is TRBV27 and J is TRBJ1-1; D may be TRBD1 (5 bases). V gave up 4 bases and J gave up 4 bases, with 7 bases separating them. Germline values: CDR1 MNHEY, CDR2 SMNVEV (reference sequence). The CDR3 extends over 12 amino acids. CDR3 amino acids: CASSYGGTEAFF. CDR3 DNA sequence: TGTGCCAGCAGTTACGGGGGCACTGAAGCTTTCTTT.

This clone has only a few counts. V usage is TRBV5-4 and J usage is TRBJ2-3, with 8 positions matching TRBD2. CDR3 length: 16 amino acids. From germline, CDR1 is SGHNT and CDR2 YYREEE (reference sequence). The V and J ends lost 2 bases and 2 bases, in that order; junction bases with no gene match: 7. CDR3 protein: CASSFAAGGTTDTQYF. In DNA, the CDR3 is TGTGCCAGCAGCTTTGCGGCGGGGGGAACCACAGATACGCAGTATTTT.

The V call is TRBV5-4, the J call TRBJ2-7; D unclear. CDR1 and CDR2 from the germline V gene are SGHNT and YYREEE (reference sequence). This CDR3 spans 15 amino acids. V lost 1 base and J lost 1, with 12 bases in between. Here the CDR3 reads CASSLNGLESYEQYF. In DNA form, the CDR3 reads TGTGCCAGCAGCTTGAACGGTCTAGAGTCCTACGAGCAGTACTTC.

This rearrangement joins TRBV18 to TRBJ2-7, with 9 bases fitting TRBD2. The germline gives CDR1 KGHSH, CDR2 LQKENI. The V and J ends lost 0 bases and 4 bases, in that order; junction bases with no gene match: 4. There are 15 residues in the CDR3. CDR3 DNA: TGTGCCAGCTCACCACCGTTGCGGGGGGGATACGAGCAGTACTTC. Translating it yields CASSPPLRGGYEQYF. Full variable domain (outside the CDR3, taken from reference TRBV18 and TRBJ2-7): NAGVMQNPRHLVRRRGQEARLRCSPMKGHSHVYWYRQLPEEGLKFMVYLQKENIIDESGMPKERFSAEFPKEGPSILRIQQVVRGDSAAYFCASSPPLRGGYEQYFGPGTRLTVT.

There are a few counts of this clone. The chain employs TRBV7-3 and TRBJ2-1; perhaps TRBD1 as D (5 bases). V lost 3 bases and J 6 bases, leaving 9 bases between the germline ends. The germline gives CDR1 SGHTA, CDR2 FQGTGA. CDR3 length: 13 amino acids. The CDR3 DNA is TGTGCCAGCAGCTTGGACCAGGGCAATGAGCAGTTCTTC. Translating it yields CASSLDQGNEQFF.

The chain joins TRBV7-9 to TRBJ1-1; D possibly corresponds to TRBD1 (5 bases). This CDR3 spans 13 amino acids. Germline V CDR1 and CDR2: SEHNR, FQNEAQ (reference sequence). The ends were cut back, 1 base at V and 7 bases at J, with 10 bases in the middle. The CDR3 DNA reads TGTGCCAGCAGCTTAGAAGGGGTTCTTGAAGCTTTCTTT. This gives the protein CASSLEGVLEAFF.